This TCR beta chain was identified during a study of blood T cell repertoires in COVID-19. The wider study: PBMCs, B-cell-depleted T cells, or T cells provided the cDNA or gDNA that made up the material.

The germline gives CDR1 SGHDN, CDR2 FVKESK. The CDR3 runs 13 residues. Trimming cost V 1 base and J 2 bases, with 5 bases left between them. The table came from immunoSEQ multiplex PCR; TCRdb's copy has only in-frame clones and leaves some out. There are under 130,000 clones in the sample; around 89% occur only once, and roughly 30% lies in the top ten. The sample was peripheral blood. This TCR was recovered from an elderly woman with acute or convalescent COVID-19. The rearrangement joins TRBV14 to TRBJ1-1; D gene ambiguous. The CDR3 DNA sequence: TGTGCCAGCAGCCAAGTTTCAAACACTGAAGCTTTCTTT. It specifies CASSQVSNTEAFF.